A single sample is the source of the 23 T cell receptor beta chains below, sequenced in a study of spatial heterogeneity in lung cancer. TCRdb processed the 5' RACE reads anew with MiXCR; each CDR3 protein has one entry. The table shows 39,000 or so distinct CDR3 sequences, with 3% to 3.5% occurring only once. Time point: sample taken at primary tumor resection. Source: normal lung tissue next to the tumor, taken at surgery. The receptors stem from a male donor with early-stage non-small cell lung cancer.

This clonotype was counted many times. The chain links TRBV2 to TRBJ2-3; D is undetermined. Trimming removed 4 bases from V and 15 bases from J, with 17 bases in between. The germline V gene encodes CDR1 SNHLY and CDR2 FYNNEI. CDR3 length equals 12 residues. The DNA of the CDR3 is TGTGCCAGCAGTGGACCGGGCCTCCTAGGATATTTT. Translated: CASSGPGLLGYF. The full variable domain, in which reference TRBV2 and TRBJ2-3 provide the parts outside the CDR3, is EPEVTQTPSHQVTQMGQEVILRCVPISNHLYFYWYRQILGQKVEFLVSFYNNEISEKSEIFDDQFSVERPDGSNFTLKIRSTKLEDSAMYFCASSGPGLLGYFGPGTRLTVL.

The V and J genes are TRBV12-3 or TRBV12-4 and TRBJ2-3; TRBD1 matches at 12 bases. This CDR3 spans 15 amino acids. V lost 6 bases, J lost 6 bases, and 7 bases stayed unmatched. CDR3 residues: CASSSGTGGRDTQYF. The CDR3 DNA follows: TGTGCCAGCAGCTCCGGGACAGGGGGCCGTGATACGCAGTATTTT.

This clonotype was seen at least ten times. The chain joins TRBV2 to TRBJ1-1, with D tentatively TRBD1 (5 bases). Trimming took off 1 base at V and 0 bases at J, with 9 bases between the two ends. The CDR3 totals 15 residues. Germline values: CDR1 SNHLY, CDR2 FYNNEI. This CDR3 is CASSEVGLMNTEAFF. The CDR3 DNA reads TGTGCCAGCAGTGAAGTGGGACTCATGAACACTGAAGCTTTCTTT.

This clonotype was recorded many times. The chain combines TRBV6-5 with TRBJ2-7; 7 bases are a match to TRBD2. CDR3 length equals 16 residues. From germline, CDR1 is MNHEY and CDR2 SVGAGI. With V trimmed by 1 base and J by 1 base, 7 bases remained unmatched. The CDR3 DNA follows: TGTGCCAGCAGTTACTTCGCGGGAGCGGTATCCTACGAGCAGTACTTC. Translating gives CASSYFAGAVSYEQYF.

This clonotype occurred many times. The chain carries TRBV12-3 or TRBV12-4 and TRBJ1-6, with D possibly TRBD1 on 5 matching bases. Trimming took off 3 bases at V and 7 bases at J, with 13 bases between the two ends. The CDR3 is 15 residues long. CDR3 coding DNA: TGTGCCAGCAGTTTCAAGACAGTGGAAAATTCACCCCTCCACTTT. It encodes CASSFKTVENSPLHF.

This clonotype was found many times. The V gene is TRBV5-1, the J gene TRBJ2-1; a weak D match, TRBD1 (6 bases). V was trimmed by 4 bases and J by 5 bases, leaving 16 bases between them. The germline gives CDR1 SGHRS, CDR2 YFSETQ. This CDR3 region has 15 residues. CDR3 coding DNA: TGCGCCAGCAGCGCCTCAGGGGATTTCCACAATGAGCAGTTCTTC. This encodes CASSASGDFHNEQFF.

This clonotype was found many times. The gene calls are TRBV6-2 or TRBV6-3 and TRBJ2-6, with a tentative D call TRBD2 (5 bases). The CDR3 runs 17 residues. The V end lost 2 bases, the J end lost 2 bases, and 13 bases lay between the germline ends. Germline V gene data show CDR1 as MNHEY and CDR2 as SVGEGT. DNA of the CDR3: TGTGCCAGCAGTTACGCCCGGGGTTTGACTGGGGCCAACGTCCTGACTTTC. Amino acid sequence: CASSYARGLTGANVLTF.

This clonotype appeared a few times. The rearrangement joins TRBV20-1 to TRBJ1-2; possible D gene TRBD1, 5 bases. The germline CDR1 and CDR2 sequences are DFQATT and SNEGSKA (reference sequence). The CDR3 consists of 14 residues. Trimming stripped 0 bases from V and 5 bases from J, with 13 bases between. The CDR3 DNA is TGCAGTGCTAGAGATGGCAGGGAAGGATATGGCTACACCTTC. It encodes CSARDGREGYGYTF.

In this sample, this clonotype turned up many times. In DNA, the CDR3 is TGTGCCAGCAGTGTACCGGGACAGGGATCCTATGGCTACACCTTC. Translated, it gives CASSVPGQGSYGYTF. The V and J genes are TRBV28 and TRBJ1-2, with 9 bases aligning to TRBD1. The V and J ends lost 5 bases and 4 bases, in that order; junction bases with no gene match: 8. The length of the CDR3 is 15 residues. Germline loops: CDR1 MDHEN, CDR2 SYDVKM.

This clonotype was recorded many times. The V call is TRBV29-1, the J call TRBJ2-3; 7 nucleotides match TRBD1. V shed 7 bases, J shed 0 bases, and the junction held 4 bases outside the gene matches. Germline CDR1 is SQVTM and CDR2 is ANQGSEA. The CDR3 has 13 residues. The CDR3 is CSAGTASTDTQYF. The CDR3 DNA sequence: TGCAGCGCTGGGACAGCGAGCACAGATACGCAGTATTTT.

The sample holds many counts of this clonotype. V is TRBV3-1 and J is TRBJ2-7; 10 bases match TRBD2. This CDR3 has 14 residues. In germline, CDR1 is LGHDT, CDR2 YNNKEL (reference sequence). J lost 3 bases, V lost 4 bases, and 3 bases had no gene match. The CDR3 protein is CASSPGTSDYEQYF. The CDR3 DNA is TGTGCCAGCAGCCCCGGGACTAGCGACTACGAGCAGTACTTC.

The gene calls are TRBV3-1 and TRBJ2-5; 11 bases agree with TRBD2. The junction had 9 bases not matched to a gene; V was cut back by 4 bases and J by 5 bases. This CDR3 is built from 16 residues. The germline V gene encodes CDR1 LGHDT and CDR2 YNNKEL (reference sequence). CDR3 residues: CASSLSGGAGKETQYF. CDR3 DNA sequence: TGTGCCAGCAGCCTTAGCGGGGGGGCCGGGAAGGAGACCCAGTACTTC.

This clonotype has a count of ten or more. The gene calls are TRBV27 and TRBJ2-3; 9 bases align to TRBD2. From germline, CDR1 is MNHEY and CDR2 SMNVEV (reference sequence). This CDR3 contains 15 residues. The V and J ends lost 5 bases and 8 bases, in that order; junction bases with no gene match: 11. This chain's CDR3 is CASSPGLAPFRTQYF. The CDR3 nucleotides read TGTGCCAGCAGTCCGGGACTAGCCCCCTTTCGTACGCAGTATTTT.

In its sample, this clonotype was seen many times. V usage is TRBV12-3 or TRBV12-4 and J usage is TRBJ2-2, with no clear D. The V and J ends lost 5 bases and 6 bases respectively, with 7 bases between them. This CDR3 is built from 12 residues. Here the CDR3 reads CASSRVSGELFF. The DNA of the CDR3 is TGTGCCAGCAGTCGGGTTTCCGGGGAGCTGTTTTTT.

This clonotype was found many times. The chain recombines TRBV12-3 or TRBV12-4 with TRBJ1-5, with D unresolved. The CDR3 is 12 amino acids. V dropped 4 bases and J dropped 7 bases, with 8 bases sitting between them. CDR3 bases: TGTGCCAGCAGTTATGAGGAACAGCCCCAGCATTTT. Translating it yields CASSYEEQPQHF.

This clonotype was seen ten or more times. This sequence joins TRBV28 and TRBJ2-7; 8 nucleotides align to TRBD1. V lost 6 bases and J lost 4; bases outside the gene matches: 8. The CDR3 covers 14 residues. Germline-derived CDR1 and CDR2 are MDHEN and SYDVKM. The CDR3 DNA reads as TGTGCCAGCAGCTCCTCGACAGGGGTTTACGAGCAGTACTTC. Amino acid sequence: CASSSSTGVYEQYF.

This clonotype was found many times. This chain connects TRBV9 to TRBJ2-1; D is possibly TRBD2 (5 bases). CDR3 size: 12 residues. CDR1 and CDR2 (germline): SGDLS, YYNGEE. Trimming removed 4 bases from V and 4 bases from J, with 6 bases in between. The CDR3 region has the DNA TGTGCCAGCAGCTCGGGATACAATGAGCAGTTCTTC. Its protein product is CASSSGYNEQFF.

This chain uses TRBV3-1 with TRBJ2-3, with D unclear. This CDR3 region has 12 residues. The V gene's germline CDR1 is LGHDT and CDR2 YNNKEL (reference sequence). The ends were cut back, 3 bases at V and 5 bases at J, with 6 bases in the middle. DNA of the CDR3: TGTGCCAGCAGCCACGCCCGAGATACGCAGTATTTT. It specifies CASSHARDTQYF.

This clonotype was detected many times. The chain combines TRBV7-9 with TRBJ1-1; no definite D call. This CDR3 contains 14 residues. Trimming took 5 bases from V and 8 from J, leaving 18 bases between them. Germline-derived CDR1 and CDR2 are SEHNR and FQNEAQ (reference sequence). The CDR3 coding sequence is TGTGCCAGCAGCCAAGAATGGCAAAAAAGAGAAGCTTTCTTT. This codes for CASSQEWQKREAFF.

This clonotype was seen repeatedly, ten times or more. The chain carries TRBV4-2 and TRBJ2-7; maybe TRBD2 (5 bases). Looked up from germline, CDR1 is LGHNA and CDR2 is YNFKEQ. V lost 0 bases, J lost 3 bases, and 6 bases lay in between. This CDR3 spans 13 amino acids. DNA of the CDR3: TGTGCCAGCAGCCAAGAAACTAGCTACGAGCAGTACTTC. It translates to CASSQETSYEQYF.

This clonotype was seen repeatedly, ten times or more. V gene TRBV2 combines with J gene TRBJ1-5; tentatively, D is TRBD1 (5 bases). Trimming took 5 bases from V and 15 from J, leaving 17 bases between them. The length of the CDR3 is 12 residues. Looked up from germline, CDR1 is SNHLY and CDR2 is FYNNEI. The CDR3 DNA follows: TGTGCCAGCAGTTTAAGGTTGGGCAGGGCGCATTTT. This encodes CASSLRLGRAHF.

This clonotype was counted ten times or more. V usage is TRBV6-2 or TRBV6-3 and J usage is TRBJ2-5; TRBD1 agrees at 8 bases. The V gene end was trimmed by 5 bases and the J gene end by 4 bases; junction bases not matched to a gene: 6. There are 14 residues in the CDR3. CDR1 is MNHEY and CDR2 is SVGEGT in the germline V gene. CDR3 nucleotide sequence: TGTGCCAGCAGTCGGACAGGGTCCGGAGAGACCCAGTACTTC. Protein: CASSRTGSGETQYF.

There are many counts of this clonotype. This chain connects TRBV29-1 to TRBJ2-3; 14 bases line up with TRBD2. The CDR3 loop spans 15 amino acids. Germline V gene sequence: CDR1 SQVTM, CDR2 ANQGSEA. V trimming: 5 bases; J trimming: 2 bases; junction bases outside the gene matches: 3. In nucleotides, the CDR3 is TGCAGCGTTCGGGGACTAGCGGGAGACACAGATACGCAGTATTTT. As protein: CSVRGLAGDTDTQYF.